This is a list of T cell receptor beta chains from one sample in a study of shared clonotypes between healthy human individuals. Some clones are missing from TCRdb's copy, which holds only in-frame ones; the method was immunoSEQ multiplex PCR. The table has 1.5 million to 2.5 million clones, about 95% seen once. Sample: naive CD8+ T cells sorted from blood. All receptors derive from a man younger than 35 in good health. The CDR3 runs from the conserved cysteine through the conserved F or W. The D gene is left open where the match is weak. A row's size may be missing; if present it is once, few, many or a size class.

TRBJ1-1 | - | TRBV7-9 | - | CASSLLVNTEAFF | TGTGCCAGCAGCCTCTTGGTGAACACTGAAGCTTTCTTT
TRBJ2-7 | - | TRBV6-1 | TRBD1 | CASPTGQGSYEQYF | TGTGCCAGCCCTACGGGACAGGGGTCCTACGAGCAGTACTTC
TRBJ1-4 | - | TRBV5-6 | - | CASPDCSRLPNEKLFF | TGTGCCAGCCCCGATTGTTCCCGTCTACCTAATGAAAAACTGTTTTTT
TRBJ2-7 | - | TRBV19 | - | CASSIQGLPYEQYF | TGTGCCAGTAGTATCCAAGGTTTACCCTACGAGCAGTACTTC
TRBJ2-5 | - | TRBV13 | TRBD2 | CASTEAGVFETQYF | TGTGCCAGCACTGAGGCGGGAGTATTCGAGACCCAGTACTTC
TRBJ2-5 | - | TRBV4-1 | - | CASSQVGGGGPSRYF | TGCGCCAGCAGCCAAGTGGGCGGTGGGGGGCCCTCTAGGTACTTC
TRBJ2-7 | - | TRBV5-5 | TRBD1 | CASRDRGLSYEQYF | TGTGCCAGCAGGGACAGGGGGCTTTCCTACGAGCAGTACTTC
TRBJ1-2 | - | TRBV4-3 | - | CASSQRSGEGYTF | TGCGCCAGCAGCCAACGGTCTGGGGAAGGCTACACCTTC
TRBJ2-7 | - | TRBV27 | - | CASSPLNGIVIYEQYF | TGTGCCAGCAGTCCCCTCAACGGGATTGTCATTTACGAGCAGTACTTC
TRBJ2-3 | - | TRBV5-1 | - | CASSLALVGGYTDTQYF | TGCGCCAGCAGCTTGGCCTTAGTCGGCGGATACACAGATACGCAGTATTTT
TRBJ2-3 | - | TRBV9 | - | CASSVPNTDTQYF | TGTGCCAGCAGCGTCCCTAACACAGATACGCAGTATTTT
TRBJ2-5 | few | TRBV9 | - | CASSVAGNQETQYF | TGTGCCAGCAGCGTAGCAGGGAACCAAGAGACCCAGTACTTC
TRBJ2-6 | - | TRBV2 | - | CASSVDSSSGANVLTF | TGTGCCAGCAGTGTGGACTCCAGCTCTGGGGCCAACGTCCTGACTTTC
TRBJ2-1 | - | TRBV6-5 | - | CASSYSGSFSYNEQFF | TGTGCCAGCAGTTACTCAGGCAGCTTCTCCTACAATGAGCAGTTCTTC
TRBJ2-3 | - | TRBV7-8 | - | CASSLAGGSGDTQYF | TGTGCCAGCAGCTTAGCGGGGGGCTCCGGAGATACGCAGTATTTT
TRBJ2-5 | - | TRBV4-3 | - | CASSQGQFQETQYF | TGCGCCAGCAGCCAAGGACAGTTCCAAGAGACCCAGTACTTC
TRBJ1-5 | - | TRBV5-6 | - | CASSPKDQQPQHF | TGTGCCAGCAGCCCGAAGGACCAGCAGCCCCAGCATTTT
TRBJ1-1 | - | TRBV13 | - | CASSLDQEPEAFF | TGTGCCAGCAGCTTAGATCAGGAGCCAGAAGCTTTCTTT
TRBJ1-6 | - | TRBV9 | - | CASSVSGSPLHF | TGTGCCAGCAGCGTATCAGGTTCACCCCTCCACTTT
TRBJ2-7 | - | TRBV28 | TRBD1 | CASSHGQGGSYEQYF | TGTGCCAGCAGTCATGGACAGGGTGGTTCCTACGAGCAGTACTTC
TRBJ2-5 | - | TRBV4-3 | - | CASSQSSLRGQETQYF | TGCGCCAGCAGCCAATCTAGCTTACGTGGCCAAGAGACCCAGTACTTC
TRBJ2-7 | - | TRBV6-1 | - | CASSSPEGTYEQYF | TGTGCCAGCAGCAGCCCAGAGGGGACCTACGAGCAGTACTTC
TRBJ2-1 | - | TRBV13 | TRBD2 | CASSVGTSGTFEQFF | TGTGCCAGCAGCGTTGGGACTAGCGGGACGTTTGAGCAGTTCTTC
TRBJ1-1 | - | TRBV5-6 | TRBD1 | CASRQQGADTEAFF | TGTGCCAGCAGGCAACAGGGGGCGGACACTGAAGCTTTCTTT
TRBJ2-7 | - | TRBV12-5 | TRBD2 | CASGSLAQRGYEQYF | TGTGCTAGTGGTTCCCTCGCCCAGCGGGGCTACGAGCAGTACTTC
TRBJ2-1 | - | TRBV7-9 | TRBD2 | CASSLETSHEQFF | TGTGCCAGCAGCTTAGAGACTAGCCATGAGCAGTTCTTC
TRBJ1-1 | - | TRBV29-1 | - | CSVEDRLRGTEAFF | TGCAGCGTTGAAGACCGACTTAGGGGCACTGAAGCTTTCTTT
TRBJ2-7 | - | TRBV6-1 | - | CASLTSSSYEQYF | TGTGCCAGCCTTACGTCAAGCTCCTACGAGCAGTACTTC
TRBJ2-3 | - | TRBV28 | - | CASTTGADTQYF | TGTGCCAGCACGACTGGGGCAGATACGCAGTATTTT
TRBJ1-1 | - | TRBV4-1 | TRBD1 | CASSQGTGKGTEAFF | TGCGCCAGCAGCCAGGGGACAGGTAAGGGTACTGAAGCTTTCTTT
TRBJ2-7 | - | TRBV7-8 | TRBD1 | CASSLGLQGAYEQYF | TGTGCCAGCAGCTTAGGTTTACAGGGGGCCTACGAGCAGTACTTC
TRBJ2-7 | - | TRBV27 | TRBD2 | CASSSFTGTSGYEQYF | TGTGCCAGCAGTTCCTTCACCGGGACTAGCGGCTACGAGCAGTACTTC
TRBJ2-5 | - | TRBV11-2 | - | CASSSPGDSKETQYF | TGTGCCAGCAGCTCCCCCGGGGACTCCAAAGAGACCCAGTACTTC
TRBJ1-6 | - | TRBV7-9 | TRBD1 | CASSLGQGEGPLHF | TGTGCCAGCAGCCTGGGACAGGGGGAAGGTCCCCTCCACTTT
TRBJ2-1 | - | TRBV27 | - | CASSLWAAQYNEQFF | TGTGCCAGCAGTTTATGGGCGGCACAATACAATGAGCAGTTCTTC
TRBJ2-1 | - | TRBV4-3 | TRBD2 | CASSPTGLTNEQFF | TGCGCCAGCAGCCCGACGGGACTAACAAATGAGCAGTTCTTC
TRBJ2-1 | - | TRBV21-1 | - | CASSKVRPPPWNEQFF | TGTGCCAGCAGCAAAGTAAGGCCCCCTCCCTGGAATGAGCAGTTCTTC
TRBJ2-7 | - | TRBV27 | TRBD2 | CASRLTGLAEQYF | TGTGCCAGCAGACTTACGGGACTAGCGGAGCAGTACTTC
TRBJ2-5 | - | TRBV13 | - | CASSLGLEETQYF | TGTGCCAGCAGCCTCGGGCTCGAGGAGACCCAGTACTTC
TRBJ2-7 | once | TRBV6-1 | - | CASRAGQGAYEQYF | TGTGCCAGCAGGGCTGGCCAGGGAGCCTACGAGCAGTACTTC
TRBJ2-2 | - | TRBV7-8 | - | CASSLPARGVAGELFF | TGTGCCAGCAGCCTCCCTGCCAGGGGGGTAGCCGGGGAGCTGTTTTTT
TRBJ2-7 | - | TRBV5-1 | TRBD1 | CASSLGMGWTGEDSYEQYF | TGCGCCAGCAGCTTGGGTATGGGATGGACAGGAGAAGACTCCTACGAGCAGTACTTC
TRBJ2-3 | - | TRBV11-2 | - | CASSLEVPGGISTDTQYF | TGTGCCAGCAGCTTAGAAGTGCCTGGGGGGATTAGCACAGATACGCAGTATTTT
TRBJ2-7 | - | TRBV7-9 | - | CASSFTGEQYF | TGTGCCAGCAGCTTTACAGGGGAGCAGTACTTC
TRBJ2-7 | - | TRBV2 | - | CASSRYEQYF | TGTGCCAGCTCAAGATACGAGCAGTACTTC
TRBJ2-1 | - | TRBV7-7 | - | CASSLARAEQFF | TGTGCTAGCAGCTTAGCCAGGGCTGAGCAGTTCTTC
TRBJ2-5 | once | TRBV7-8 | - | CASSLGAAWYQETQYF | TGTGCCAGCAGCTTAGGGGCAGCCTGGTACCAAGAGACCCAGTACTTC
TRBJ2-7 | - | TRBV13 | TRBD2 | CASSPQPSGGSGEQYF | TGTGCCAGCAGCCCCCAACCTAGCGGGGGGAGTGGCGAGCAGTACTTC
TRBJ1-5 | - | TRBV10-2 | - | CASGVIGANQPQHF | TGCGCCAGCGGAGTAATTGGGGCAAATCAGCCCCAGCATTTT
TRBJ2-2 | - | TRBV6-4 | - | CASSDGLGGELFF | TGTGCCAGCAGTGACGGCCTCGGCGGGGAGCTGTTTTTT
TRBJ2-7 | - | TRBV10-1 | - | CASSAIISDEQYF | TGCGCCAGCAGTGCCATTATAAGTGACGAGCAGTACTTC
TRBJ1-4 | - | TRBV4-3 | - | CASSQDIGGGEKLFF | TGCGCCAGCAGCCAAGATATCGGGGGCGGTGAAAAACTGTTTTTT
TRBJ2-5 | - | TRBV9 | - | CASGSGLETQYF | TGTGCCAGCGGATCAGGGTTGGAGACCCAGTACTTC
TRBJ2-2 | - | TRBV27 | TRBD2 | CASSSWTSHLTGELFF | TGTGCCAGCAGTTCCTGGACTAGCCATCTGACCGGGGAGCTGTTTTTT
TRBJ2-2 | - | TRBV10-3 | TRBD1 | CAVEQGVGANTGELFF | TGTGCCGTTGAACAGGGGGTCGGCGCGAACACCGGGGAGCTGTTTTTT
TRBJ1-1 | - | TRBV9 | - | CASSDSAGDGSEAFF | TGTGCCAGCAGCGATAGTGCGGGTGATGGATCTGAAGCTTTCTTT
TRBJ2-4 | - | TRBV4-3 | TRBD1 | CASSQDSPTGAVNIQYF | TGCGCCAGCAGCCAAGATTCCCCGACAGGGGCTGTGAACATTCAGTACTTC
TRBJ1-2 | - | TRBV5-8 | - | CASSLEGVDGYTF | TGTGCCAGCAGCTTGGAGGGGGTTGATGGCTACACCTTC
TRBJ2-7 | - | TRBV30 | TRBD1 | CAWSTRQGYYEQYF | TGTGCCTGGAGTACGAGACAGGGCTACTACGAGCAGTACTTC